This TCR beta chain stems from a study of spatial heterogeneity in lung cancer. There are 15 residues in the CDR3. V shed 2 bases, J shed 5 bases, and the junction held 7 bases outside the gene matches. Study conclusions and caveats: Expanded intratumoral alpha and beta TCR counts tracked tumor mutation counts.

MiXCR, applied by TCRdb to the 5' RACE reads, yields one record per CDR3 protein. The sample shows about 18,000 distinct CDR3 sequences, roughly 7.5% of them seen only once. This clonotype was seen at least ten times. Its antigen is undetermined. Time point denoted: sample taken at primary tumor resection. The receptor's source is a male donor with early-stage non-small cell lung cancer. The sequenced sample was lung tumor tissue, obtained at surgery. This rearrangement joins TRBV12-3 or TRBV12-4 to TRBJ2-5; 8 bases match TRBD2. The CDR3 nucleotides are TGTGCCAGCAGTTTAAGCGGGACTAGAAGCGAGACCCAGTACTTC. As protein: CASSLSGTRSETQYF.